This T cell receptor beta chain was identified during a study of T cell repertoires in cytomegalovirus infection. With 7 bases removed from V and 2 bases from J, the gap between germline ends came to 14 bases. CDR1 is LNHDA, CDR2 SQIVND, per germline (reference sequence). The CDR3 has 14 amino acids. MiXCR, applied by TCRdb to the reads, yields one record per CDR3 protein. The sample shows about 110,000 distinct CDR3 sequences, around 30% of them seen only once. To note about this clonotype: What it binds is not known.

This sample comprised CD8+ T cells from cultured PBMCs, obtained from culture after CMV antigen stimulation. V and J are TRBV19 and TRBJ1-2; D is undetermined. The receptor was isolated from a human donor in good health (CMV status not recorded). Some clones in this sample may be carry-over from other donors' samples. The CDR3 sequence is CASNSGRRNYGYTF. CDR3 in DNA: TGTGCCAGTAATTCAGGACGGAGGAACTATGGCTACACCTTC.